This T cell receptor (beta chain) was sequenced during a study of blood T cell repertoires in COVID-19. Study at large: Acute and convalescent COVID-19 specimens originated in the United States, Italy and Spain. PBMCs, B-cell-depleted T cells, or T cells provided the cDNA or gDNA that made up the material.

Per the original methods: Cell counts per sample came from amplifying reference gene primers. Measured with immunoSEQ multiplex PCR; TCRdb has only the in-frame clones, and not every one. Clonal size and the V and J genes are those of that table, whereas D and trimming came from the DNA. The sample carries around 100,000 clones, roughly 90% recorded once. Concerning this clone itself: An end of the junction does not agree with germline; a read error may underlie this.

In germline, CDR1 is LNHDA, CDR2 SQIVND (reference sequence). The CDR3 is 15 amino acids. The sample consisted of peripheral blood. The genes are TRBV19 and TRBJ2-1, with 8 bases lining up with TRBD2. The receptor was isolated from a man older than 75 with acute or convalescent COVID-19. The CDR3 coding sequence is TGTGCCAGTAATATAGCGGGGCGGGGCTACAATGAGCAGTTCTTC. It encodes CASNIAGRGYNEQFF.